This TCR beta chain was profiled in a study of blood T cell repertoires in COVID-19. For the study at large: COVID-19 samples, acute and convalescent, were from the United States, Italy and Spain. Sources were T cells, B-cell-depleted T cells, or PBMCs; the material itself was cDNA or gDNA.

This clone was detected only once. As processed by the authors: Estimation of nucleated cell counts was performed using reference gene primer amplification. Here immunoSEQ multiplex PCR was the method, and the copy in TCRdb shows in-frame clones only, minus some. That table gives V, J and clone size, and the DNA gave D and trimming. The table shows 150,000 or so clones, with 76% occurring only once. This CDR3 has 13 amino acids. Trimming removed 3 bases from V and 4 bases from J, with 6 bases in between. The germline V gene encodes CDR1 LNHDA and CDR2 SQIVND (reference sequence). Input material: peripheral blood. This chain links TRBV19 with TRBJ2-2; no definite D call. The source of this sequence is a woman of 80 years or more with active or convalescent COVID-19. CDR3 nucleotide sequence: TGTGCCAGTAGTATCCTTTCCACCGGGGAGCTGTTTTTT. Translated, it gives CASSILSTGELFF.